This TCR beta chain stems from a study of blood T cell repertoires in COVID-19. As for the study in general: The origin of the acute and convalescent COVID-19 samples was the United States, Italy and Spain. In each case, the material was cDNA or gDNA derived from T cells, B-cell-depleted T cells, or PBMCs.

Methods used by the authors: Reference gene primer amplification yielded estimated nucleated cell counts. Assay: immunoSEQ multiplex PCR; the TCRdb copy retains only in-frame clones and omits some. V, J and clone size are taken as reported in that table, and D and trimming were inferred from the DNA itself. The sample records tens of thousands of clones, about nine tenths being singletons. Germline V lookup: CDR1 SGHTA, CDR2 FQGNSA. V was pared by 5 bases and J by 2 bases, with 3 bases of the junction left unmatched. The CDR3 sequence is 13 residues long. The sequence was collected from a woman in her sixties with active COVID-19. The sequencing sample was made of peripheral blood. The chain combines TRBV7-2 with TRBJ2-7; TRBD1 agrees at 7 bases. CDR3 loop: CASSRDSPYEQYF. CDR3 in DNA: TGTGCCAGCAGCCGGGACAGCCCCTACGAGCAGTACTTC.